Listed below are T cell receptor beta chains from one sample, sequenced in a study of beta chain features in type 1 diabetes. Libraries were prepared by immunoSEQ multiplex PCR; TCRdb keeps only in-frame clonotypes and omits some of them. The data hold hundreds of thousands of clones, with around 8% observed a single time. The sequencing sample was made of central memory CD4+ T cells from blood. These receptors were collected from a woman under 30 in good health. Both conserved end residues are part of each CDR3. D genes are given only for firm matches. Rows give clone size only sometimes, using once, few, many, or a class for an expanded clone.

>TRBV29-1|many|TRBJ2-6|NA
TGCAGCGTCGTACAGGCTGGGGCCAACGTCCTGACTTTC
CSVVQAGANVLTF
>TRBV5-1|NA|TRBJ2-1|NA
TGCGCCAGCAGCTTCCTAATCTTTCCTGAGCAGTTCTTC
CASSFLIFPEQFF
>TRBV4-1|few|TRBJ2-1|TRBD2
TGCGCCAGCAGCCAAGGGTCTAGCGGGGGGAGCTCCTACAATGAGCAGTTCTTC
CASSQGSSGGSSYNEQFF
>TRBV10-3|many|TRBJ1-3|NA
TGTGCCATCAGTGGAGATAGAAACACCATATATTTT
CAISGDRNTIYF
>TRBV7-2|many|TRBJ2-7|NA
TGTGCCAGCAGCCCCATGCCTCAGGGGGGATCCTACGAGCAGTACTTC
CASSPMPQGGSYEQYF
>TRBV19|few|TRBJ2-1|NA
TGTGCCAGTAGTATCCCTATAAAAGTCGGGTCCGAGCAGTTCTTC
CASSIPIKVGSEQFF
>TRBV25-1|few|TRBJ1-3|NA
TGTGCCAGCAGTGGTTCGGGAGGAAACACCATATATTTT
CASSGSGGNTIYF
>TRBV29-1|NA|TRBJ1-1|NA
TGCAGCGTTCGCTTGGGGGCCGGCACTGAAGCTTTCTTT
CSVRLGAGTEAFF
>TRBV9|NA|TRBJ2-2|NA
TGTGCCAGCAGCGTAGGACTCATGGGCACCGGGGAGCTGTTTTTT
CASSVGLMGTGELFF
>TRBV10-3|few|TRBJ2-1|NA
TGTGCCAGCAGTGAAGGGAGTTCATCCTACAATGAGCAGTTCTTC
CASSEGSSSYNEQFF
>TRBV7-2|few|TRBJ2-3|NA
TGTGCCAGCAGCTTAGACTCCACCGGTGGCACGCAGTATTTT
CASSLDSTGGTQYF
>TRBV7-9|NA|TRBJ1-1|NA
TGTGCCAGCAGCGCCCAACAAGGGGGCACTGAAGCTTTCTTT
CASSAQQGGTEAFF
>TRBV10-2|NA|TRBJ2-7|TRBD2
TGCGCCAGCAGAGGGGGACTAGCGCGAGACTACGAGCAGTACTTC
CASRGGLARDYEQYF
>TRBV10-3|few|TRBJ2-7|TRBD1
TGTGCCAGCAGCCATGCTCGGACAGGGTACTACGAGCAGTACTTC
CASSHARTGYYEQYF
>TRBV6-5|once|TRBJ2-7|TRBD2
TGTGCCAGCAAACCTAGCGGAACCTACGAGCAGTACTTC
CASKPSGTYEQYF
>TRBV7-9|NA|TRBJ2-4|TRBD2
TGTGCCAGCAGCCAGGGACTAGCGGGAGGACTTCAGTACTTC
CASSQGLAGGLQYF
>TRBV7-2|NA|TRBJ2-4|TRBD2
TGTGCCAGCAGCCGACTAGCGGGAGGGACCCTAGTAGCCAAAAACATTCAGTACTTC
CASSRLAGGTLVAKNIQYF
>TRBV27|once|TRBJ2-1|NA
TGTGCCAGCAGTTTAAGTTCGAGGGGGAACAATGAGCAGTTCTTC
CASSLSSRGNNEQFF
>TRBV15|NA|TRBJ2-1|TRBD1
TGTGCCACCAGCAGAGATTGGCCGACAGGGGTACAGTTCTTC
CATSRDWPTGVQFF
>TRBV29-1|few|TRBJ1-1|TRBD1
TGCAGCGTGACAGGGGAGTTGGGCACTGAAGCTTTCTTT
CSVTGELGTEAFF
>TRBV10-2|NA|TRBJ2-6|TRBD1
TGCGCCAGCAAGCAGGGGGTCGGGGCCAACGTCCTGACTTTC
CASKQGVGANVLTF
>TRBV4-2|NA|TRBJ2-5|NA
TGTGCCAGCAGCCAAGATCAGGGTGGGACCTACCAAGAGACCCAGTACTTC
CASSQDQGGTYQETQYF
>TRBV2|NA|TRBJ2-3|TRBD2
TGTGCCAGCAGTGAGGCCTCGGGAGGGGCAGATACGCAGTATTTT
CASSEASGGADTQYF
>TRBV2|few|TRBJ2-2|TRBD2
TGTGCCATTCCTAGCGGGAGGGGGTTGTGGACCGGGGAGCTGTTTTTT
CAIPSGRGLWTGELFF
>TRBV9|few|TRBJ2-5|NA
TGTGCCAGCAGCGTAGGTAACGGAGGGGGCCAAGAGACCCAGTACTTC
CASSVGNGGGQETQYF
>TRBV5-4|few|TRBJ2-1|TRBD2
TGTGCCAGCAGCTTGGATAGCGGGCCTAACAATGAGCAGTTCTTC
CASSLDSGPNNEQFF
>TRBV6-1|NA|TRBJ2-5|TRBD2
TGTGCCAGCAGTGAGTTCCTAGCGGGAGAGGGTGAGACCCAGTACTTC
CASSEFLAGEGETQYF
>TRBV7-2|many|TRBJ2-5|NA
TGTGCCAGCAGCTTAAGGTCTATGATAGAGACCCAGTACTTC
CASSLRSMIETQYF
>TRBV7-3|many|TRBJ2-2|NA
TGTGCCAGCAGCCAACACACCGGGGAGCTGTTTTTT
CASSQHTGELFF
>TRBV10-2|NA|TRBJ2-7|TRBD2
TGCGCCAGCAGTGAAGGTGTAGCGGGAGGGCGCGAGCAGTACTTC
CASSEGVAGGREQYF
>TRBV2|few|TRBJ2-3|TRBD1
TGTGCCAGCCGGAGACAACAGGGACAGTACACAGATACGCAGTATTTT
CASRRQQGQYTDTQYF
>TRBV14|NA|TRBJ1-2|TRBD1
TGTGCCAGCAGCCAAACCGGTGGTACAGGGGTATTCTATGGCTACACCTTC
CASSQTGGTGVFYGYTF
>TRBV28|many|TRBJ2-3|NA
TGTGCCAGCAGTAAATTGATCCAATCCACAGATACGCAGTATTTT
CASSKLIQSTDTQYF
>TRBV18|few|TRBJ2-3|TRBD1
TGTGCCAGCTCACTGGACAGGGGCACAGATACGCAGTATTTT
CASSLDRGTDTQYF
>TRBV11-2|many|TRBJ1-1|TRBD1
TGTGCCAGCAGCCCCCAGGGGGCGAGGACTGAAGCTTTCTTT
CASSPQGARTEAFF
>TRBV5-4|few|TRBJ1-2|TRBD1
TGTGCCAGCAGCTTTAACAGGGGCCTTCAGGATGGCTACACCTTC
CASSFNRGLQDGYTF
>TRBV27|many|TRBJ2-3|NA
TGTGCCAGCAGTTTAATGAGCGCGGCCCTGGCAGATACGCAGTATTTT
CASSLMSAALADTQYF
>TRBV9|NA|TRBJ2-2|TRBD1
TGTGCCAGTAACCAGGGGACAGGGGTCACCGGGGAGCTGTTTTTT
CASNQGTGVTGELFF
>TRBV5-1|NA|TRBJ2-5|NA
TGCGCCAGCAGCCAAGGGCCGGGATGGGAGACCCAGTACTTC
CASSQGPGWETQYF
>TRBV7-3|NA|TRBJ2-3|NA
TGTGCCAGCAGCTTAGACTATGTAAGCACAGATACGCAGTATTTT
CASSLDYVSTDTQYF
>TRBV7-2|NA|TRBJ2-3|TRBD1
TGTGCCAGCAGCCCGCGGAGACAGGGTGATACGCAGTATTTT
CASSPRRQGDTQYF